This T cell receptor (beta chain) was retrieved from a study of T-cell memory formation after mild COVID-19. Trimming stripped 4 bases from V and 0 bases from J, with 11 bases between. Germline V gene lookup returns CDR1 SGHRS and CDR2 YFSETQ. This CDR3 contains 15 residues. TCRdb independently ran MiXCR on the 5' RACE reads; one entry per CDR3 protein. The table has about 55,000 distinct CDR3 sequences, over 7.5% seen once. The sequence came from a man between 18 and 35 years old who had mild COVID-19 (a few samples of this study predate the infection). Cell type and time point are not known. The sequenced sample consisted of PBMCs or a T cell subset sorted from them (not recorded which). This sequence joins TRBV5-1 and TRBJ1-5; the D gene is possibly TRBD1 (5 bases). In DNA form, the CDR3 reads TGCGCCAGCAGCGAGGGGAGTTATAGCAATCAGCCCCAGCATTTT. Its translation: CASSEGSYSNQPQHF.